The T cell receptor (beta chain) described here comes from a study of read filtering for tumor transcriptome and immune sequencing. Background on the study: Revised staging placed fewer than ten patients in R-ISS I, 15 to 20 in II, 7 in III.

This library used about 400 ng RNA and molecular barcoded adaptors spanning alpha/delta and beta/gamma chains. In TCRdb, the reads were re-called with MiXCR into one record per CDR3 protein. The data contain tens of thousands of distinct CDR3 sequences, approximately 15% of them singletons. CDR1 and CDR2 from the germline V gene are SGHRS and YFSETQ. The CDR3 is 13 residues long. Only a few counts were recorded for this clonotype. A junction boundary mismatches the germline segment, possibly from a read error. The sequenced sample consisted of a population of CD138-negative cells sorted from bone marrow. The chain carries TRBV5-1 and TRBJ1-2, with D hard to call. This receptor was identified in a donor at least 40 years old with multiple myeloma. The CDR3 bases are TGCGCCAGCAGCTTGGCTGACGGCTATGGCTACGCCTTC. Translated, it gives CASSLADGYGYAF.